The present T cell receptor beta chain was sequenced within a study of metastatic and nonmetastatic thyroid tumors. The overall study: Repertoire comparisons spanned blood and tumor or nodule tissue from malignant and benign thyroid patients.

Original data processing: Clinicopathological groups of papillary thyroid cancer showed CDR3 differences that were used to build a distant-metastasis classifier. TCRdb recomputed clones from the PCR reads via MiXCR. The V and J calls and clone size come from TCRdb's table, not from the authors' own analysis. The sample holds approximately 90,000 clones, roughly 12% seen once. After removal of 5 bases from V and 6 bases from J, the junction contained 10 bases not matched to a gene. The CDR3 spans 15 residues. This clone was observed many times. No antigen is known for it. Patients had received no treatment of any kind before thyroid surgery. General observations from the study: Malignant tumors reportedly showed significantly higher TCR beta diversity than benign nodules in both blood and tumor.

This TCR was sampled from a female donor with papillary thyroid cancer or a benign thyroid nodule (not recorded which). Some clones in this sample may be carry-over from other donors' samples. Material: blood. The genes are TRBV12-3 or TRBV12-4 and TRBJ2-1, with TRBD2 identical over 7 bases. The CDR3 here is CASSHPGLVLNEQFF. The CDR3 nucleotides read TGTGCCAGCAGTCATCCCGGACTAGTCCTCAATGAGCAGTTCTTC.